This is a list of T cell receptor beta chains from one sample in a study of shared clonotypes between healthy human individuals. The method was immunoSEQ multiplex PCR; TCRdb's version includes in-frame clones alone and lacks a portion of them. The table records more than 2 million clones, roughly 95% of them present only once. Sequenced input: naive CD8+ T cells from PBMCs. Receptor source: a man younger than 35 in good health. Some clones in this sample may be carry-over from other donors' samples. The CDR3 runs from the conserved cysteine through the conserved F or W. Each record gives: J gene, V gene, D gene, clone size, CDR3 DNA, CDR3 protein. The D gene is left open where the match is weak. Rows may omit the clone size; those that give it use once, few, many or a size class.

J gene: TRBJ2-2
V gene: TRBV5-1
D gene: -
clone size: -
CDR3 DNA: TGCGCCAGCAGCTTGCACCTAGGGCTAGGGGACACCGGGGAGCTGTTTTTT
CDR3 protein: CASSLHLGLGDTGELFF

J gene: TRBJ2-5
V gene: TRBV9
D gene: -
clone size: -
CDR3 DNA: TGTGCCAGCAGCGTAGCTTACGGCCCCCAAGAGACCCAGTACTTC
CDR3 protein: CASSVAYGPQETQYF

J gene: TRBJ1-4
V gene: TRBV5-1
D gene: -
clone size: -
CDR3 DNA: TGCGCCAGCAGCTTTATCAGCCTTAATGAAAAACTGTTTTTT
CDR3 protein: CASSFISLNEKLFF

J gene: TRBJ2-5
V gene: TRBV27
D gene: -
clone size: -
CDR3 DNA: TGTGCCAGCAGTGGTCGGGGACCACTACCGTCTCCCACAGAGACCCAGTACTTC
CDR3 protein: CASSGRGPLPSPTETQYF

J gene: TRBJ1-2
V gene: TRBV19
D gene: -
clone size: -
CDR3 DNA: TGTGCCAGTGGTAGGGGAAGCGCTGGCTACACCTTC
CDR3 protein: CASGRGSAGYTF

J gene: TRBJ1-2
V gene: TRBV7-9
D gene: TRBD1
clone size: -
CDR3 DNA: TGTGCCAGCAGCCCCTGGGACAGGGGGCGCGTGGGCTACACCTTC
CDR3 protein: CASSPWDRGRVGYTF

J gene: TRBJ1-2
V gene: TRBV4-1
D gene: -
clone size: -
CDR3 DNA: TGCGCCAGCAGCCAAGGACAGACGAACTATGGCTACACCTTC
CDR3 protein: CASSQGQTNYGYTF

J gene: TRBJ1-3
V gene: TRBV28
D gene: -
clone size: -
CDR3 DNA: TGTGCCAGCAGTTTGTTGTACGGGGACGGAAACACCATATATTTT
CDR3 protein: CASSLLYGDGNTIYF

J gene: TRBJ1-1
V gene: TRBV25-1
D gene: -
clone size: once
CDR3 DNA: TGTGCCAGCAGTGAATATGTGGGGCCGAACACTGAAGCTTTCTTT
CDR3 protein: CASSEYVGPNTEAFF

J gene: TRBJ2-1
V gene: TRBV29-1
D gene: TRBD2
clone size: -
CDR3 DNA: TGCAGCGTTGAGTACTCTTCCGGGAGGACTTACAATGAGCAGTTCTTC
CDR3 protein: CSVEYSSGRTYNEQFF

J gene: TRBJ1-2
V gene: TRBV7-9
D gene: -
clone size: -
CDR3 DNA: TGTGCCAGCAGCTTAGCCCCGACGAGCGCTGGCTACACCTTC
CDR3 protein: CASSLAPTSAGYTF

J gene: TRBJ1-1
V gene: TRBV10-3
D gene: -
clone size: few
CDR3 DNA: TGTGCCATCAGTGAACAGAACACTGAAGCTTTCTTT
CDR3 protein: CAISEQNTEAFF

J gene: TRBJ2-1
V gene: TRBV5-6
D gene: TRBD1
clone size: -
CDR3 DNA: TGTGCCAGCAGCTGGCAGGGGGATGAGCAGTTCTTC
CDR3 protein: CASSWQGDEQFF

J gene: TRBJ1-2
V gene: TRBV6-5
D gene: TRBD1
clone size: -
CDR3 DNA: TGTGCCAGCAGTTACCGTTTCCAGGGGGACTATGGCTACACCTTC
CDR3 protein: CASSYRFQGDYGYTF

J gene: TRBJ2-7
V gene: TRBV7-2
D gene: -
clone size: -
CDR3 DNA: TGTGCCAGCAGCTGGAGGGACTGGACCTACGAGCAGTACTTC
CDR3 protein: CASSWRDWTYEQYF

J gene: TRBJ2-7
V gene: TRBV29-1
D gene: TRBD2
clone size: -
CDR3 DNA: TGCAGCGTTGAAGACCCATTGACTAGCGGGAGTTACGAGCAGTACTTC
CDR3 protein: CSVEDPLTSGSYEQYF

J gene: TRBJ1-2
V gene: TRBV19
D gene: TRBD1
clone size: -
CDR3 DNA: TGTGCCAGTAGGCAGGGGGAATATGGCTACACCTTC
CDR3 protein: CASRQGEYGYTF

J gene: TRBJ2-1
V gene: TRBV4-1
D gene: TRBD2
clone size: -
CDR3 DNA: TGCGCCAGCAGCCAAGAACCTGGACTAGCGGGATACAATGAGCAGTTCTTC
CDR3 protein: CASSQEPGLAGYNEQFF

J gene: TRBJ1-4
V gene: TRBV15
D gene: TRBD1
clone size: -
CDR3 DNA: TGTGCCACCAGCAGGGGGACAGGGGCTTTTGAAAAACTGTTTTTT
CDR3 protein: CATSRGTGAFEKLFF

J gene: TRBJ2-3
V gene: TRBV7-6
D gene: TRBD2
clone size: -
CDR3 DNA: TGTGCCAGCAGCTTAGCACTAGCGGGAGGGGCCACAGATACGCAGTATTTT
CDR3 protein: CASSLALAGGATDTQYF

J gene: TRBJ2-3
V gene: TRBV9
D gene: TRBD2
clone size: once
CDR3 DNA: TGTGCCAGCAGCGTAACGGGACTAGCGGGAGAAAACACAGATACGCAGTATTTT
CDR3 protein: CASSVTGLAGENTDTQYF

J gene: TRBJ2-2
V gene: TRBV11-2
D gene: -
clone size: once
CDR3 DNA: TGTGCCAGCAGCTCCGGGTCGACGGGCACCGGGGAGCTGTTTTTT
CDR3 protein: CASSSGSTGTGELFF

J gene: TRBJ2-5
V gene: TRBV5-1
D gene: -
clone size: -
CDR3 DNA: TGCGCCAGCAGCTTGGATTTAGCGTACGAGACCCAGTACTTC
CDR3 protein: CASSLDLAYETQYF

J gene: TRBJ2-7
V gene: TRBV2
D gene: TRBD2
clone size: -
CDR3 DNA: TGTGCCAGCAGTGGTAACCGACTAGCGGTAACCTACGAGCAGTACTTC
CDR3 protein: CASSGNRLAVTYEQYF

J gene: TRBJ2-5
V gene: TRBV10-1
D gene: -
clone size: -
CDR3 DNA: TGCGCCAGCAGTGATGGGGCTTCTCCAGAGACCCAGTACTTC
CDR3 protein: CASSDGASPETQYF

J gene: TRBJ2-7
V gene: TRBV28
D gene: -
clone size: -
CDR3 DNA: TGTGCCAGTAGAGGGAGGACCTCCTACGAGCAGTACTTC
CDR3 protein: CASRGRTSYEQYF

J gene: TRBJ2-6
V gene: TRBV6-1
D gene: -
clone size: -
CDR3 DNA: TGTGCCAGCAGTGAAGCTCTCCACAGGGTAGACTCTGGGGCCAACGTCCTGACTTTC
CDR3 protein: CASSEALHRVDSGANVLTF

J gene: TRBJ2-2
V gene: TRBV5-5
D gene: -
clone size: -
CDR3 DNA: TGTGCCAGCAGCGCAGGTCCGCGGGACACCTTCGTCGGGGAGCTGTTTTTT
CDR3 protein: CASSAGPRDTFVGELFF

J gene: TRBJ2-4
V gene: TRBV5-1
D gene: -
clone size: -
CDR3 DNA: TGCGCCAGCAGCGGGGACTTGGCCCTTACAGCCAAAAACATTCAGTACTTC
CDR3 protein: CASSGDLALTAKNIQYF

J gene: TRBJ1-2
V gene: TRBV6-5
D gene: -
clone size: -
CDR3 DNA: TGTGCCAGCAGTTACCGTAGCCAAGTCTATGGCTACACCTTC
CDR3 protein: CASSYRSQVYGYTF

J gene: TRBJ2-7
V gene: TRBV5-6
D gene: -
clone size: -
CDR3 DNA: TGTGCCAGCAGCTTGGTGACGGGGCTCAACGAGCAGTACTTC
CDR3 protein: CASSLVTGLNEQYF

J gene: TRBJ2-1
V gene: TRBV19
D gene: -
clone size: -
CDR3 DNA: TGTGCCAGTAGTTCGTTGCGGGCTGCCTACAATGAGCAGTTCTTC
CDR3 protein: CASSSLRAAYNEQFF

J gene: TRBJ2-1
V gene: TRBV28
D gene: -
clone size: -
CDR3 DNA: TGTGCCAGCAGTTTAAGGTGGGATGAGCAGTTCTTC
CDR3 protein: CASSLRWDEQFF

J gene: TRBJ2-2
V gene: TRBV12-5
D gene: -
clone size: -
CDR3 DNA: TGTGCTAGTGGTTTGCTACCAGAGAACACCGGGGAGCTGTTTTTT
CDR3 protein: CASGLLPENTGELFF

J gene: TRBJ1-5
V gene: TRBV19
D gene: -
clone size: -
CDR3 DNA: TGTGCCAGTAGGCTCCTGGGGCAGCCCCAGCATTTT
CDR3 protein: CASRLLGQPQHF

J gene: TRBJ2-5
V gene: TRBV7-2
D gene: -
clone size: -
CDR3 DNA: TGTGCCAGCAGCTTAAGGGCGGCCTCCCAAGAGACCCAGTACTTC
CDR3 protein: CASSLRAASQETQYF

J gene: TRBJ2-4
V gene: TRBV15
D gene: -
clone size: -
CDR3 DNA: TGTGCCACCAGCAGAGATGGGGGAGTCGGGGCCAAAAACATTCAGTACTTC
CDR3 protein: CATSRDGGVGAKNIQYF

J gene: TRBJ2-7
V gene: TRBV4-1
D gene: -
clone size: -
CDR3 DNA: TGCGCCAGCAGCCAAGGGGCAGGGAGCTCCTACGAGCAGTACTTC
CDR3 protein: CASSQGAGSSYEQYF

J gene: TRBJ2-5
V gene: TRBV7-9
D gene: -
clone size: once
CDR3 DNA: TGTGCCAGCAGCTTAGTCGGCAGGACCTACCAAGAGACCCAGTACTTC
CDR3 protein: CASSLVGRTYQETQYF

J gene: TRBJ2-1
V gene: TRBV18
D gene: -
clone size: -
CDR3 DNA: TGTGCCAGCTCACCCAGGGGGGTCAGTGAGCAGTTCTTC
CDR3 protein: CASSPRGVSEQFF

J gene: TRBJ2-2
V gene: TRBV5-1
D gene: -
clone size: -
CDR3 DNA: TGCGCCAGCAGCTTGGGGGTGACAGTGGGAACCGGGGAGCTGTTTTTT
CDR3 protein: CASSLGVTVGTGELFF

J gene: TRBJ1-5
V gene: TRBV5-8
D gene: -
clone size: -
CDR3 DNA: TGTGCCAGCAGCTTGAGGGTGTGGGCAACGCAGCCCCAGCATTTT
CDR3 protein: CASSLRVWATQPQHF

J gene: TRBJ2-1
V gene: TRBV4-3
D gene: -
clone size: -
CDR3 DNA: TGCGCCAGCAGCCAAGTTGAGAGCGGGCAGGAGCAGTTCTTC
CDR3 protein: CASSQVESGQEQFF

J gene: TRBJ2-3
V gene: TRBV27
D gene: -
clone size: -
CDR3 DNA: TGTGCCAGCAGTTTCAGGGCTTCTAGCACAGATACGCAGTATTTT
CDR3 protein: CASSFRASSTDTQYF

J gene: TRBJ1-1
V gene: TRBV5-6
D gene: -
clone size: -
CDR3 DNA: TGTGCCAGCAGCTTGGGGACGTCGGAAGCTTTCTTT
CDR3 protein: CASSLGTSEAFF

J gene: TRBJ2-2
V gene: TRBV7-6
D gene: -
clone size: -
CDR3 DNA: TGTGCCAGCAGCTTAGGAACAAGGGTTCAGAGGTCCGGGGAGCTGTTTTTT
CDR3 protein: CASSLGTRVQRSGELFF

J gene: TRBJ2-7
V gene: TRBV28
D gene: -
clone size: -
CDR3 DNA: TGTGCCAGCAGCAGACAGCTACTGGGGGAGCAGTACTTC
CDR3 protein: CASSRQLLGEQYF

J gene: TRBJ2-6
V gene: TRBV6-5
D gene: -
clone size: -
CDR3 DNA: TGTGCCAGCAGTTACACAGGGGCCAACGTCCTGACTTTC
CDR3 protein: CASSYTGANVLTF

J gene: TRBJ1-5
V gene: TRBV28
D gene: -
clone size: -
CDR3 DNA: TGTGCCAGCAGGCCTAGGGTGCCCACTCAGCCCCAGCATTTT
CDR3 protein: CASRPRVPTQPQHF

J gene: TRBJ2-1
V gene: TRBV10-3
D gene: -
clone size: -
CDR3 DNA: TGTGCCATCAGTGAGTATCGGGACAACAATGAGCAGTTCTTC
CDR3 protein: CAISEYRDNNEQFF

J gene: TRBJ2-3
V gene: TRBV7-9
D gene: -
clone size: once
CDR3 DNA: TGTGCCAGCTTCCGCGGGGGACACACAGATACGCAGTATTTT
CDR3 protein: CASFRGGHTDTQYF

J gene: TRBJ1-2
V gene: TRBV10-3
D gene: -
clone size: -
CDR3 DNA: TGTGCCATCAGTGAAATGGGAATCGGATCTGGCTACACCTTC
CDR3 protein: CAISEMGIGSGYTF

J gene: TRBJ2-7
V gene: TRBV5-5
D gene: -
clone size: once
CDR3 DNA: TGTGCCAGCAGCTTGGCTCAGTCGTTCGGCTACGAGCAGTACTTC
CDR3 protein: CASSLAQSFGYEQYF

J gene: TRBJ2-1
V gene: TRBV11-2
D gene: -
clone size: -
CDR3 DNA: TGTGCCAGCAGCCCGACAGCTCAGAATGAGCAGTTCTTC
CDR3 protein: CASSPTAQNEQFF

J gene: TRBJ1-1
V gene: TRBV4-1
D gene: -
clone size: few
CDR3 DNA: TGCGCCAGCAGCCAAGCGGCGCCCGTGAAGGATGCTTTCTTT
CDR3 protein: CASSQAAPVKDAFF